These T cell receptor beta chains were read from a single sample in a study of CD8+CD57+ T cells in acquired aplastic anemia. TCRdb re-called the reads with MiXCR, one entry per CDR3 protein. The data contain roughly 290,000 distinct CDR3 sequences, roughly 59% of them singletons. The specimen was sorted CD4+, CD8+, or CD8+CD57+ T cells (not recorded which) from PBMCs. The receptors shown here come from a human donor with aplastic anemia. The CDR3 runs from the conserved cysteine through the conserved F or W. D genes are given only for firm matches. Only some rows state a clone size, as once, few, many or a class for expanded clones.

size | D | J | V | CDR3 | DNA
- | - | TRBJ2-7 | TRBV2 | CASSETGSEQYF | TGTGCCAGCAGTGAGACAGGATCCGAGCAGTACTTC
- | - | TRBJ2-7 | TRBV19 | CASSLTSRAYEQYF | TGTGCCAGTAGTCTCACTAGCAGGGCCTACGAGCAGTACTTC
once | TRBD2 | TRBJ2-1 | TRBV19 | CASSVESGRYYNEQLF | TGTGCCAGTAGTGTAGAAAGCGGGAGATACTACAATGAGCAACTCTTC
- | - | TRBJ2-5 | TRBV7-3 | CASSRVSSETQYF | TGTGCCAGCAGCAGGGTCTCCTCGGAGACCCAGTACTTC
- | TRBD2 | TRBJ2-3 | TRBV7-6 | CASSFLAGGLHTDTQYF | TGTGCCAGCAGCTTTTTAGCGGGAGGTTTACACACAGATACGCAGTATTTT
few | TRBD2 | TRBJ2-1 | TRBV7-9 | CASSTTSGSGNEQFF | TGTGCCAGCAGCACGACTAGCGGGAGCGGCAATGAGCAGTTCTTC
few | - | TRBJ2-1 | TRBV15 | CATSRDQGRRNEQFF | TGTGCCACCAGCAGAGATCAGGGACGTAGAAATGAGCAGTTCTTC
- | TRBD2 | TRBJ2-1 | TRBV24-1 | CATSDSLAGASAEQFF | TGTGCCACCAGTGATTCACTAGCGGGAGCCTCCGCTGAGCAGTTCTTT
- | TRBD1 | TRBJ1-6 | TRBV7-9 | CASRTGGSSPLHF | TGTGCCAGCAGGACAGGGGGCTCTTCACCCCTCCACTTT
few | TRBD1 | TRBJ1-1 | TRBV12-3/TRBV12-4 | CASSFGTGVTEAFF | TGTGCCAGCAGTTTCGGGACAGGGGTTACTGAAGCTTTCTTT
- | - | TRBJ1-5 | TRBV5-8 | CASSPDLPQPQHF | TGTGCCAGCAGCCCTGACCTGCCTCAGCCTCAGCATTTT
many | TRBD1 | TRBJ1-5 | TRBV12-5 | CASGPPSTGKRQPQHF | TGTGCTAGTGGCCCCCCTTCGACAGGGAAGCGTCAGCCCCAGCATTTT
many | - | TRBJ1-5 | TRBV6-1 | CASQGSNQPQHF | TGTGCCAGTCAGGGTAGCAATCAGCCCCAGCATTTT
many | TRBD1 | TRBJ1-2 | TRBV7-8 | CASSPRGDRGFYYGYTF | TGTGCCAGCAGCCCCAGAGGGGACAGGGGATTTTACTATGGCTACACCTTC
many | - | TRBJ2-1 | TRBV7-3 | CASSLMGGTYNEQFF | TGTGCCAGCAGCTTAATGGGGGGTACCTACAATGAGCAGTTCTTC
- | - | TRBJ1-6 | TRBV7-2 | CASSWRDSPLHF | TGTGCCAGCAGCTGGCGGGATTCACCCCTCCACTTT
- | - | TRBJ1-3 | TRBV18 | CASSPAYSMNTIYF | TGTGCCAGCTCACCAGCGTACAGTATGAACACCATATATTTT
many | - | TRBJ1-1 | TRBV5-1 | CASSRTGSGTEAFF | TGCGCCAGCAGCCGTACAGGGTCCGGCACTGAAGCTTTCTTT
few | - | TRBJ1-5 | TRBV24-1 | CATRSNEEPQHF | TGTGCCACCCGTTCTAACGAAGAGCCCCAGCATTTT
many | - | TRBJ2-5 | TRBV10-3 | CAITRLPSETQYF | TGTGCCATCACCCGGCTTCCGTCGGAGACCCAGTACTTC
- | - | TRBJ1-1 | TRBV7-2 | CASSPPPGENTEAFF | TGTGCCAGCAGCCCCCCTCCGGGGGAGAACACTGAAGCTTTCTTT
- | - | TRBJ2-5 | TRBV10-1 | CASGIHKKGETPSF | TGCGCCAGCGGGATCCACAAAAAGGGGGAGACTCCTTCTTTC
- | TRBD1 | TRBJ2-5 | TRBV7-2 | CASSPSGRGQEETQYF | TGTGCCAGCAGCCCCAGCGGCAGGGGGCAGGAGGAGACCCAGTACTTC
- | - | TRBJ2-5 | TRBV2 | CASSEGVRQETQYF | TGTGCCAGCAGTGAAGGAGTTCGGCAAGAGACCCAGTACTTC
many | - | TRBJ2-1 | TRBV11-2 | CASSLRDPGDNEQFF | TGTGCCAGCAGCTTACGGGACCCGGGGGACAATGAGCAGTTCTTC
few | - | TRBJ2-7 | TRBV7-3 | CASSQQQGAEQYF | TGTGCCAGCAGCCAACAACAGGGTGCCGAGCAGTACTTC
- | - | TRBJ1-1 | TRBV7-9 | CASSSTSNTEAFF | TGTGCCAGCAGCTCTACATCGAACACTGAAGCTTTCTTT
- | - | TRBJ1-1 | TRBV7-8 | CASSLGDQWDTEAFF | TGTGCCAGCAGCTTAGGGGATCAGTGGGACACTGAAGCTTTCTTT
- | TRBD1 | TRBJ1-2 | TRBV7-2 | CASSHRTGQYGYTF | TGTGCCAGCAGCCACCGGACAGGGCAGTATGGCTACACCTTC
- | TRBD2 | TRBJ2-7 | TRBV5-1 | CASNLGDYEQYF | TGCGCCAGCAACTTGGGGGACTACGAGCAATACTTC
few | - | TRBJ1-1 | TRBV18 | CASSPPGAMNTEAFF | TGTGCCAGCTCACCACCGGGAGCTATGAACACTGAAGCTTTCTTT
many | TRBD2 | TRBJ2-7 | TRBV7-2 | CASSLDGLAGAVEQYF | TGTGCCAGCAGCTTGGACGGACTAGCGGGAGCTGTCGAGCAGTACTTC
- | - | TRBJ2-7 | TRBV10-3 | CAISERRTPYEQYF | TGTGCCATCAGTGAACGCAGGACCCCCTACGAGCAGTACTTC
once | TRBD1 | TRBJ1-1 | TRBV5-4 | CASSLPDRGPEAFF | TGTGCCAGCAGCCTACCGGACAGGGGGCCTGAAGCTTTCTTT
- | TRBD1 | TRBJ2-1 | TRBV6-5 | CASRSSTGGVSPPWFF | TGTGCCAGCAGGTCGTCGACAGGGGGCGTATCCCCACCGTGGTTCTTC
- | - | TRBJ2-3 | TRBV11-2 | CASSQDGADTQYF | TGCGCCAGCAGCCAAGATGGAGCAGATACGCAGTATTTT
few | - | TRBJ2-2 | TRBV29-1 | CSVGQRGVGELFF | TGCAGCGTTGGACAGAGGGGAGTCGGGGAGCTGTTTTTT
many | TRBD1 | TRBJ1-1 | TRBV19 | CASSVTGTGGTEAFF | TGTGCCAGTAGTGTAACCGGGACAGGGGGCACTGAAGCTTTCTTT
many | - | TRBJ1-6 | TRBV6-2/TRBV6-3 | CASSMFRQGNSPLHF | TGTGCCAGCAGTATGTTCCGTCAGGGAAATTCACCCCTCCACTTT
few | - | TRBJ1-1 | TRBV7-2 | CASSQLLSVSRNTEAFF | TGTGCCAGCAGCCAACTTTTATCGGTTTCGAGGAACACTGAAGCTTTCTTT
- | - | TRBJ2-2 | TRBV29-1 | CSFGRGLANTGELFF | TGCAGCTTCGGTCGGGGGCTCGCGAACACCGGGGAGCTGTTTTTT
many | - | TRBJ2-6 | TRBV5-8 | CASSLNPGANVLTF | TGTGCCAGCAGCTTGAACCCTGGGGCCAACGTCCTGACTTTC
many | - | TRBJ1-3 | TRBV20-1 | CSASRGGTLGNTIYF | TGCAGTGCTAGCCGAGGTGGGACCCTGGGAAACACCATATATTTT
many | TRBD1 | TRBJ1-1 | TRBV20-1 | CSASTGGTEAFF | TGCAGTGCGTCGACAGGGGGGACTGAAGCTTTCTTT
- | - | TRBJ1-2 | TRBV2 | CASSPRFAVYGYTF | TGTGCCAGCAGCCCCCGGTTCGCGGTCTATGGCTACACCTTC
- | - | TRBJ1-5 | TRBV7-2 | CASSPSPGRSQHF | TGTGCCAGCAGCCCCAGCCCAGGAAGGTCCCAGCATTTT
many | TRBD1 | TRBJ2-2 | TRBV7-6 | CASTRTGGLAGELFF | TGTGCCAGCACCCGGACAGGGGGTCTCGCCGGGGAGCTGTTTTTT
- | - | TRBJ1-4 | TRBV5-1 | CASSPSAGTTNEKLFF | TGCGCCAGCAGCCCCTCCGCGGGGACAACTAATGAAAAACTGTTTTTT
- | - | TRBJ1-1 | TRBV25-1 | CASSALRNTEAFF | TGTGCCAGCAGTGCCCTCAGGAACACTGAAGCTTTCTTT
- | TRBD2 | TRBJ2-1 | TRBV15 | CATSGALAGSFNEQFF | TGTGCCACCAGCGGAGCCCTAGCGGGGAGTTTTAATGAGCAGTTCTTC
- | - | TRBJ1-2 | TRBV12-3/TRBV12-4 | CASTPEGGISGYTF | TGTGCCAGCACTCCCGAGGGGGGGATAAGCGGCTACACCTTC
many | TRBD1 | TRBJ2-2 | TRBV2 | CASSADRGTGELFF | TGTGCCAGCAGTGCCGACAGGGGGACCGGGGAGCTGTTTTTT
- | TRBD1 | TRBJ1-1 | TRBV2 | CASTGTASGNTEAFF | TGTGCCAGCACCGGGACAGCCTCTGGAAACACTGAAGCTTTCTTT
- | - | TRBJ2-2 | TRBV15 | CATGNRVTGELFF | TGTGCCACCGGGAACAGGGTCACCGGGGAGCTGTTTTTT
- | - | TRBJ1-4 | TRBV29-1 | CSVQFLNEKLFF | TGCAGCGTACAGTTTCTCAATGAAAAACTGTTTTTT
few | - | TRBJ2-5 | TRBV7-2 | CASSPGTAGTQYF | TGTGCCAGCAGCCCTGGGACAGCGGGGACCCAGTACTTC
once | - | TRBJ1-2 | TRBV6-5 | CTSSKQGAYGHTF | TGTACCAGCAGTAAACAGGGTGCCTATGGCCACACCTTC
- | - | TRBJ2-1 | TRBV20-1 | CSAFRGGYEQFF | TGCAGTGCGTTCCGGGGAGGCTATGAGCAGTTCTTC
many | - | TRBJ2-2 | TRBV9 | CASSARFGLLNTGELFF | TGTGCCAGCAGCGCGCGCTTCGGACTCTTAAACACCGGGGAGCTGTTTTTT
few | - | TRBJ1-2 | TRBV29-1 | CSVEDVGEYGYTF | TGCAGCGTTGAAGATGTGGGAGAGTATGGCTACACCTTC